This T cell receptor beta chain was documented in a study of T-cell memory formation after mild COVID-19. 5'RACE primed at constant segments yielded TCR alpha and TCR beta cDNA libraries bearing sample barcodes and UMIs. Using its own MiXCR run on the 5' RACE reads, TCRdb lists one record per CDR3 protein. Among about 320,000 distinct CDR3 sequences listed, roughly an eighth were seen once. V shed 7 bases and J shed 6 bases, with 14 bases lying between them. The germline V gene encodes CDR1 SGHTA and CDR2 FQGNSA. This CDR3 has 13 amino acids. This TCR was sampled from a man between 18 and 35 years old who had mild COVID-19 (a few samples of this study predate the infection). Cell type and time point are not known. The sample was PBMCs or a T cell subset sorted from them (not recorded which). The J gene is TRBJ2-3, the V gene TRBV7-2; D not resolved. CDR3 residues: CASTQWIGDTQYF. The CDR3 region has the DNA TGTGCCAGCACCCAGTGGATCGGGGATACGCAGTATTTT.